This T cell receptor (beta chain) was documented in a study of blood T cell repertoires in COVID-19. Looking at the study overall: COVID-19 samples from acute and convalescent phases originated in the United States, Italy and Spain. The cDNA or gDNA used as material had been derived from T cells, B-cell-depleted T cells, or PBMCs.

How the authors handled the data: From reference gene primer amplification, estimates of nucleated cell counts were derived. Generated by immunoSEQ multiplex PCR, the TCRdb table keeps only in-frame clones and is missing some. V and J calls plus clone size are reproduced from that table; the DNA served to infer D and trimming. The table has around 41,000 clones, around 86% seen once; the top ten hold roughly 48%. Germline V lookup: CDR1 SGHAT, CDR2 FQNNGV. The V and J ends lost 4 bases and 2 bases respectively, with 12 bases between them. There are 16 residues in the CDR3. The chain employs TRBV11-2 and TRBJ2-6; the D gene is possibly TRBD1 (5 bases). Sequenced sample: peripheral blood. The clonotype was recovered from a woman over 75 with acute or convalescent COVID-19. Here the CDR3 reads CASSWAQGAGANVLTF. The CDR3 region has the DNA TGTGCCAGCAGCTGGGCCCAGGGCGCTGGGGCCAACGTCCTGACTTTC.